The 14 T cell receptor beta chains given below trace back to one sample, sequenced in a study of blood T cell repertoires in COVID-19 (dated by TCRdb to about 2020). The library was prepared using the immunoSEQ multiplex PCR assay. TCRdb provides this immuneACCESS table in a form limited to in-frame rearrangements. Some clones are lacking; in checked studies, under half of them reflect an unresolved V gene, and why the rest are absent is not known. The sample table holds some 340,000 clones, of which about four fifths were seen once. The ten largest clonotypes hold 2.5% to 3.5% of the sample. Specimen: peripheral blood. Receptors originate from a man under 40 with active or convalescent COVID-19.

V usage is TRBV10-3 and J usage is TRBJ1-5, with 10 bases that match TRBD1. From germline, CDR1 is ENHRY and CDR2 SYGVKD. Losses at the gene ends were 2 bases for V and 0 bases for J; bases not matched to a gene: 13. This CDR3 is built from 20 residues. The CDR3 sequence: CAISEPVRDRGAYSNQPQHF. CDR3 bases: TGTGCCATCAGTGAGCCCGTCCGGGACAGGGGAGCTTATAGCAATCAGCCCCAGCATTTT.

V is TRBV7-2 and J is TRBJ2-7; 8 bases align to TRBD2. Trimming removed 4 bases from V and 3 bases from J; junction bases left unmatched: 14. Germline-derived CDR1 and CDR2 are SGHTA and FQGNSA. CDR3 length: 17 residues. The CDR3: CASSSGLGKSAYYEQYF. The CDR3 DNA is TGTGCCAGCAGCTCGGGACTAGGAAAGAGCGCGTACTACGAGCAGTACTTC.

The V and J genes are TRBV4-1 and TRBJ1-6, with 10 bases identical to TRBD1. V lost 4 bases, J lost 9 bases, and 6 bases stayed unmatched. Germline CDR1 and CDR2: MGHRA and YSYEKL. The CDR3 contains 15 residues. CDR3 sequence: CASSRTDRGFSPLHF. In DNA form, the CDR3 reads TGCGCCAGCAGCCGGACGGACAGGGGGTTTTCACCCCTCCACTTT.

The chain has TRBV9 and TRBJ2-3; 9 nucleotides match TRBD1. The V segment lost 4 bases and the J segment 5 bases; nucleotides outside the gene matches: 5. The CDR3 is 14 residues long. Per germline, CDR1 SGDLS and CDR2 YYNGEE. The CDR3 bases are TGTGCCAGCAGCTTTCGACAGGGGGAAGATACGCAGTATTTT. Its protein is CASSFRQGEDTQYF.

This clone was counted a single time. The genes are TRBV7-2 and TRBJ1-5; D not resolved. Germline CDR1 and CDR2: SGHTA and FQGNSA. The CDR3 totals 13 residues. The V and J ends lost 1 base and 7 bases respectively, with 8 bases between them. CDR3 sequence: CASSLGLWQPQHF. The CDR3 nucleotides are TGTGCCAGCAGCTTAGGGCTTTGGCAGCCCCAGCATTTT.

The CDR3 spells CASSLLAGMTYNEQFF. CDR3 DNA sequence: TGTGCCAGCAGCTTATTAGCGGGAATGACCTACAATGAGCAGTTCTTC. The V call is TRBV5-6, the J call TRBJ2-1; 8 bases agree with TRBD2. The CDR3 spans 16 residues. The germline V gene has CDR1 SGHDT and CDR2 YYEEEE. Trimming took 2 bases from V and 2 from J; bases not matched to a gene: 6.

The chain recombines TRBV18 with TRBJ2-7; D remains ambiguous. The CDR3 loop spans 16 amino acids. The V and J ends lost 0 bases and 6 bases respectively, with 18 bases between them. Germline loops: CDR1 KGHSH, CDR2 LQKENI. This CDR3 reads CASSPPVGSPVGEQYF. DNA of the CDR3: TGTGCCAGCTCACCACCGGTCGGTAGCCCCGTTGGCGAGCAGTACTTC.

This clone was recorded a few times. The chain carries TRBV5-5 and TRBJ1-5, with D maybe TRBD1 (5 bases). This CDR3 is 15 amino acids long. V lost 4 bases and J lost 5, with 16 bases in between. CDR1 and CDR2 (germline): SGHKS, YYEKEE (reference sequence). The CDR3 sequence: CASSPPGQAHQPQHF. The CDR3 nucleotides are TGTGCCAGCAGCCCTCCAGGGCAGGCCCATCAGCCCCAGCATTTT.

The chain employs TRBV5-4 and TRBJ2-3; 7 nucleotides align to TRBD1. Germline CDR1 and CDR2: SGHNT and YYREEE (reference sequence). With 4 bases clipped from V and 6 bases from J, the junction kept 11 bases outside the gene matches. The CDR3 runs 15 residues. The CDR3 DNA reads as TGTGCCAGCAGCCCCTCCCCACAGGGGACCGATACGCAGTATTTT. Its translation: CASSPSPQGTDTQYF.

The chain uses TRBV12-3 or TRBV12-4 and TRBJ1-6; 8 positions match TRBD1. This CDR3 spans 13 amino acids. Trimming at V came to 6 bases and at J to 8 bases, leaving 3 bases not matched to a gene. The CDR3 loop reads CASSRDRYSPLHF. CDR3 nucleotide sequence: TGTGCCAGCAGCCGGGACAGGTATTCACCCCTCCACTTT.

The rearrangement joins TRBV6-2 or TRBV6-3 to TRBJ1-1, with D possibly being TRBD1 (6 bases). The germline V gene encodes CDR1 MNHEY and CDR2 SVGEGT. CDR3 length: 18 residues. The V gene lost 4 bases and the J gene lost 1 base, with 22 bases spanning the gap. This CDR3 reads CASSLPPPGAGANTEAFF. The DNA of the CDR3 is TGTGCCAGCAGTTTGCCCCCGCCGGGCGCGGGGGCGAACACTGAAGCTTTCTTT.

This clone was seen only once. The sample contains more than one DNA sequence encoding this CDR3. In nucleotides, the CDR3 is TGTGCCAGCAGCCAAGGGACACCATATAGCAATCAGCCCCAGCATTTT. Protein product: CASSQGTPYSNQPQHF. V usage is TRBV3-1 (or the pseudogene TRBV3-2) and J usage is TRBJ1-5, with a weak D call TRBD1 (5 bases). CDR1 is LGHDT and CDR2 is YNNKEL in the germline V gene (reference sequence). CDR3 length: 16 amino acids. Trimming cost V 1 base and J 0 bases, with 10 bases left between them.

CDR3 residues: CATSDPTLNEKLFF. DNA for the CDR3: TGTGCCACCAGTGATCCAACTCTGAATGAAAAACTGTTTTTT. The chain combines TRBV24-1 with TRBJ1-4; D gene ambiguous. Trimming took off 3 bases at V and 5 bases at J, with 9 bases between the two ends. Germline V gene data show CDR1 as KGHDR and CDR2 as SFDVKD. The CDR3 spans 14 residues.

The J gene is TRBJ2-2, the V gene TRBV3-1 (or the pseudogene TRBV3-2), with TRBD2 as a possible D gene (5 bases). The CDR3 is 14 amino acids. Trimming removed 0 bases at V and 3 bases at J, with 5 bases between. The V gene's germline CDR1 is LGHDT and CDR2 YNNKEL (reference sequence). Here the CDR3 DNA reads TGTGCCAGCAGCCAAGAAGCGGACACCGGGGAGCTGTTTTTT. Translated, it gives CASSQEADTGELFF.